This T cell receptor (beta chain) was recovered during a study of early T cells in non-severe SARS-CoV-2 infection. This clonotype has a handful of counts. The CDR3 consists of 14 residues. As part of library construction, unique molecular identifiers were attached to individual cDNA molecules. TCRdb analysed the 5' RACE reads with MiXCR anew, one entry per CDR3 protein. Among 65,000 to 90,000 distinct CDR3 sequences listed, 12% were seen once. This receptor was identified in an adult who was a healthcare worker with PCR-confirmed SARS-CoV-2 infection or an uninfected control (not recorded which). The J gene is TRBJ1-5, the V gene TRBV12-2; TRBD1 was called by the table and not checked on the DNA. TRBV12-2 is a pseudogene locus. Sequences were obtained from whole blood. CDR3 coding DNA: TGTGCAAGTTTGAGGACAGGGCCGGATCAGCCCCAGCATTTT. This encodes CASLRTGPDQPQHF.